Listed here are 2 T cell receptor beta chains from one sample, sequenced in a study of cytomegalovirus exposure and HLA in healthy donors. PCR employed 60 Vbeta and 13 Jbeta primers. Assay: immunoSEQ multiplex PCR; the TCRdb copy retains only in-frame clones and omits some. The repertoire holds over 100,000 clones, roughly three fifths seen once, with 1.5% in the top ten. Input material: PBMCs. All receptors derive from a young man in good health and CMV-seronegative.

The J gene is TRBJ2-4, the V gene TRBV7-2; D uncertain. Trimming took off 5 bases at V and 7 bases at J, with 12 bases between the two ends. CDR1 is SGHTA, CDR2 FQGNSA, per germline. The length of the CDR3 is 13 residues. This CDR3 reads CASSPELRNIQYF. The CDR3 nucleotides are TGTGCCAGCAGCCCGGAGCTAAGGAACATTCAGTACTTC.

The V gene is TRBV14, the J gene TRBJ2-7; D possibly corresponds to TRBD1 (5 bases). There are 13 residues in the CDR3. V was pared by 4 bases and J by 5 bases, with 12 bases between. Looked up from germline, CDR1 is SGHDN and CDR2 is FVKESK. The CDR3 is CASSPKGKDEQYF. CDR3 bases: TGTGCCAGCAGCCCCAAGGGGAAGGACGAGCAGTACTTC.